These 5 T cell receptor beta chains share one sample of origin, sequenced in a study of technical replicates of blood from a few donors. Profiling relied on immunoSEQ multiplex PCR, and the TCRdb table lists in-frame clones only, not all of them. Among 80,000 or so clones listed, roughly 94% were seen once. The source material was T cells isolated from PBMCs. These receptors all stem from a human donor in good health.

V is TRBV10-3 and J is TRBJ1-5; D is possibly TRBD1 (5 bases). The germline V gene encodes CDR1 ENHRY and CDR2 SYGVKD. The V end was cut by 1 base, the J end by 5 bases, with 12 bases between. The CDR3 contains 15 residues. CDR3 in amino acids: CAISELVGGDQPQHF. The CDR3 DNA sequence: TGTGCCATCAGTGAGTTGGTCGGGGGGGATCAGCCCCAGCATTTT.

The chain employs TRBV29-1 and TRBJ2-4, with D maybe TRBD2 (5 bases). V was clipped by 6 bases and J by 9 bases, with 18 bases between them. From germline, CDR1 is SQVTM and CDR2 ANQGSEA. The CDR3 spans 13 residues. CDR3 protein: CSVLTGSRGIQYF. CDR3 bases: TGCAGCGTGCTTACTGGGTCTCGGGGCATTCAGTACTTC.

This clone has more than one count but fewer than ten. This sequence joins TRBV11-2 and TRBJ2-2; 7 bases match TRBD1. V shed 5 bases, J shed 1 base, and the junction held 7 bases outside the gene matches. Germline V CDR1 and CDR2: SGHAT, FQNNGV. The CDR3 has 16 residues. CDR3 loop: CASSPGTVKNTGELFF. Here the CDR3 DNA reads TGTGCCAGCAGCCCCGGGACAGTAAAGAACACCGGGGAGCTGTTTTTT.

V gene TRBV9 combines with J gene TRBJ2-7; TRBD1 matches 8 bases. CDR1 and CDR2 from the germline V gene are SGDLS and YYNGEE. The CDR3 is 16 amino acids. After removal of 4 bases from V and 3 bases from J, the junction contained 12 bases not matched to a gene. The DNA of the CDR3 is TGTGCCAGCAGCTCCGAGGGGGACAGGAAACACTACGAGCAGTACTTC. It encodes CASSSEGDRKHYEQYF.

The chain combines TRBV7-9 with TRBJ1-1; 8 bases fit TRBD1. This CDR3 is 16 amino acids long. V lost 0 bases, J lost 6 bases, and 9 bases stayed unmatched. Germline V gene lookup returns CDR1 SEHNR and CDR2 FQNEAQ (reference sequence). The CDR3 protein is CASSLALDRAAAEAFF. In DNA, the CDR3 is TGTGCCAGCAGCTTAGCCCTGGACAGGGCGGCGGCTGAAGCTTTCTTT.